These 21 T cell receptor beta chains were sequenced from one sample in a study of shared clonotypes between healthy human individuals. The repertoire was sequenced with immunoSEQ multiplex PCR; TCRdb's copy has only in-frame clones and lacks some. Counted here are 1.4 million or so clones, 97% to 99% occurring once; the ten biggest clones make up approximately 0.38%. The sequenced sample consisted of naive CD4+ T cells sorted from blood. Subset here: CD45RA+ positively selected. These receptors came from a man under 40 in good health.

This chain uses TRBV4-1 with TRBJ2-3, with 9 bases aligning to TRBD2. V dropped 0 bases and J dropped 6; count of bases not matched to a gene: 10. The germline gives CDR1 MGHRA, CDR2 YSYEKL. The CDR3 contains 17 residues. The CDR3 is CASSQDLDSGSKDTQYF. The CDR3 nucleotides read TGCGCCAGCAGCCAAGATTTGGATAGCGGGAGCAAGGATACGCAGTATTTT.

This clone showed up just once. The V call is TRBV7-8, the J call TRBJ1-1; 7 positions agree with TRBD1. The CDR3 contains 18 residues. V shed 2 bases and J 5 bases; nucleotides not matched to a gene: 17. Germline V lookup: CDR1 SGHVS, CDR2 FQNEAQ. Written as DNA, the CDR3 is TGTGCCAGCAGCTTAATTCTACCGACAGGGTTTTCGAGGACTGAAGCTTTCTTT. Translation: CASSLILPTGFSRTEAFF.

V and J are TRBV28 and TRBJ2-1; 11 bases are a match to TRBD2. CDR1 MDHEN and CDR2 SYDVKM come from the germline V gene. Unmatched junction bases numbered 3, after V lost 4 bases and J lost 4 bases. The CDR3 consists of 15 residues. CDR3 loop: CASSWGLAAYNEQFF. DNA for the CDR3: TGTGCCAGCAGTTGGGGACTAGCGGCTTACAATGAGCAGTTCTTC.

The gene calls are TRBV4-1 and TRBJ2-3; D remains unclear. The CDR3 has 15 amino acids. The V end was cut by 2 bases, the J end by 2 bases, with 11 bases between. The germline V gene encodes CDR1 MGHRA and CDR2 YSYEKL. The CDR3 region is CASSQRQEVTDTQYF. The CDR3 DNA reads TGCGCCAGCAGCCAACGACAAGAAGTCACAGATACGCAGTATTTT.

V and J are TRBV7-8 and TRBJ2-7; D is perhaps TRBD1 (5 bases). Trimming left V 5 bases short and J 5 bases short, with 22 bases between. This CDR3 contains 16 residues. Germline-derived CDR1 and CDR2 are SGHVS and FQNEAQ. The CDR3 is CASSVPGRPDSHEQYF. CDR3 in DNA: TGTGCCAGCAGCGTCCCGGGCCGCCCCGACAGCCACGAGCAGTACTTC.

CDR3 in amino acids: CASSETGRTNTEAFF. The DNA of the CDR3 is TGTGCCAGCAGCGAGACAGGGAGGACGAACACTGAAGCTTTCTTT. The gene calls are TRBV7-9 and TRBJ1-1; 7 bases map to TRBD1. CDR3 length: 15 residues. V lost 5 bases to trimming and J lost 1 base; unmatched junction nucleotides: 7. In germline, CDR1 is SEHNR, CDR2 FQNEAQ (reference sequence).

This rearrangement joins TRBV10-3 to TRBJ2-3; tentatively, D is TRBD1 or TRBD2 (5 bases each). The germline gives CDR1 ENHRY, CDR2 SYGVKD. CDR3 length: 16 amino acids. Trimming cost V 1 base and J 2 bases, with 13 bases left between them. The CDR3 region has the DNA TGTGCCATCAGTGAGTTGAGAGGGACCCACACAGATACGCAGTATTTT. Its protein is CAISELRGTHTDTQYF.

Regarding this clone: Other DNA sequences in this sample translate to the same CDR3. The chain uses TRBV2 and TRBJ1-1; D is ambiguous. The CDR3 contains 13 residues. Germline V gives CDR1 SNHLY, CDR2 FYNNEI. V was clipped by 7 bases and J by 0 bases, with 9 bases between them. CDR3 DNA sequence: TGTGCCAGCAATGCGGGCGTGAACACTGAAGCTTTCTTT. Translation: CASNAGVNTEAFF.

The chain links TRBV7-2 to TRBJ2-1; 10 bases are a match to TRBD2. The V gene end was trimmed by 4 bases and the J gene end by 8 bases; junction bases not matched to a gene: 11. The CDR3 loop spans 16 amino acids. CDR1 is SGHTA and CDR2 is FQGNSA in the germline V gene. CDR3 DNA: TGTGCCAGCAGCTCACAGTCTAGCGGGAGAAGGTATGAGCAGTTCTTC. It encodes CASSSQSSGRRYEQFF.

The chain combines TRBV7-2 with TRBJ1-5; D ambiguous. The length of the CDR3 is 15 residues. V dropped 0 bases and J dropped 7 bases, with 13 bases sitting between them. CDR1 is SGHTA and CDR2 is FQGNSA in the germline V gene. The CDR3 is CASSLAIGREQPQHF. CDR3 bases: TGTGCCAGCAGCTTAGCGATAGGGCGAGAACAGCCCCAGCATTTT.

V usage is TRBV2 and J usage is TRBJ2-1; 10 nucleotides align to TRBD1. The CDR3 sequence is 15 residues long. J gave up 5 bases and V 4 bases, and 5 bases lay outside the gene matches. Germline values: CDR1 SNHLY, CDR2 FYNNEI. The CDR3 loop reads CASSGGTGVNNEQFF. The CDR3 nucleotides are TGTGCCAGCAGTGGCGGGACAGGGGTTAACAATGAGCAGTTCTTC.

The V and J genes are TRBV5-1 and TRBJ2-6; D is unclear. Trimming took off 4 bases at V and 0 bases at J, with 8 bases between the two ends. There are 15 residues in the CDR3. Germline-derived CDR1 and CDR2 are SGHRS and YFSETQ. Here the CDR3 DNA reads TGCGCCAGCAGCCCGTTGGGCTCTGGGGCCAACGTCCTGACTTTC. This encodes CASSPLGSGANVLTF. Complete variable domain (other parts from reference TRBV5-1 and TRBJ2-6): KAGVTQTPRYLIKTRGQQVTLSCSPISGHRSVSWYQQTPGQGLQFLFEYFSETQRNKGNFPGRFSGRQFSNSRSEMNVSTLELGDSALYLCASSPLGSGANVLTFGAGSRLTVL.

The rearrangement links TRBV9 to TRBJ2-2; TRBD2 aligns across 8 bases. The CDR3 is made up of 16 amino acids. Germline trimming cut 1 base from V and 7 bases from J; bases unmatched to any gene: 9. Germline CDR1 is SGDLS and CDR2 is YYNGEE. This chain's CDR3 is CASSVRAGTSIGELFF. The CDR3 nucleotides are TGTGCCAGCAGCGTACGAGCCGGGACTAGTATCGGGGAGCTGTTTTTT.

This chain uses TRBV5-1 with TRBJ2-7; TRBD2 matches 13 bases. V dropped 3 bases and J dropped 2; count of bases not matched to a gene: 2. The CDR3 sequence is 15 residues long. Germline V lookup: CDR1 SGHRS, CDR2 YFSETQ. The CDR3 DNA reads TGCGCCAGCAGCTGGGGGACTAGCGGGGCCTACGAGCAGTACTTC. Translated, it gives CASSWGTSGAYEQYF.

The V gene is TRBV6-5, the J gene TRBJ2-1, with D possibly being TRBD1 (5 bases). The CDR3 is 11 amino acids. The germline V gene encodes CDR1 MNHEY and CDR2 SVGAGI. The germline V and J ends were trimmed by 6 bases and 8 bases, with 8 bases remaining between them. CDR3 in DNA: TGTGCCAGCAGGACCAGGGATGAGCAGTTCTTC. Its translation: CASRTRDEQFF.

A single count supports this clone. The rearrangement joins TRBV14 to TRBJ2-7; D may match TRBD1 or TRBD2 (6 bases each). CDR1 and CDR2 from the germline V gene are SGHDN and FVKESK. The CDR3 totals 17 residues. Trimming removed 5 bases at V and 4 bases at J, with 24 bases between. The CDR3 sequence: CASSSSSPRGRLYEQYF. The CDR3 bases are TGTGCCAGCAGCTCTTCCTCCCCCCGGGGGCGTTTGTACGAGCAGTACTTC.

Worth noting for this clone: The sample holds other DNA sequences that translate to the same CDR3. The gene calls are TRBV9 and TRBJ2-5; 8 bases line up with TRBD2. CDR3 length equals 14 residues. Losses at the gene ends were 3 bases for V and 5 bases for J; bases not matched to a gene: 6. The germline V gene has CDR1 SGDLS and CDR2 YYNGEE. The CDR3 region is CASSEGLAGETQYF. The CDR3 nucleotides read TGTGCCAGCAGCGAAGGACTAGCCGGGGAGACCCAGTACTTC.

The CDR3 protein is CASSGQPLAKNIQYF. DNA for the CDR3: TGTGCCAGCAGTGGGCAGCCTTTAGCCAAAAACATTCAGTACTTC. The chain recombines TRBV2 with TRBJ2-4, with D uncertain. Trimming left V 4 bases short and J 0 bases short, with 10 bases between. The germline gives CDR1 SNHLY, CDR2 FYNNEI. The CDR3 has 15 amino acids.

The rearrangement joins TRBV5-6 to TRBJ2-7; no clear D gene. This CDR3 has 16 residues. Germline loops: CDR1 SGHDT, CDR2 YYEEEE. Trimming removed 0 bases from V and 3 bases from J, with 16 bases in between. The CDR3 sequence: CASSLVPQMLGYEQYF. Written as DNA, the CDR3 is TGTGCCAGCAGCTTGGTTCCGCAGATGCTAGGCTACGAGCAGTACTTC.

This chain joins TRBV6-6 and TRBJ2-7; no clear D. V gave up 4 bases and J gave up 2 bases, with 6 bases separating them. Germline assignment: CDR1 MNHNY and CDR2 SVGAGI (reference sequence). CDR3 size: 12 residues. The CDR3 loop is CASSLTAYEQYF. In nucleotides, the CDR3 is TGTGCCAGCAGTTTAACAGCCTACGAGCAGTACTTC.

Concerning this clone itself: Other nucleotide sequences in the sample specify the same CDR3. This sequence joins TRBV7-2 and TRBJ2-7; the match to TRBD2 covers 9 bases. CDR1 and CDR2 from the germline V gene are SGHTA and FQGNSA. The CDR3 has 15 amino acids. V shed 1 base and J 2 bases; nucleotides not matched to a gene: 3. The CDR3 sequence: CASSLGLAGTYEQYF. The CDR3 DNA reads TGTGCCAGCAGCTTAGGCCTAGCGGGAACCTACGAGCAGTACTTC.